This TCR beta chain stems from a study of blood T cells in healthy people across ages (dated by TCRdb to the mid-2010s). Study-wide context: Template switching captured roughly one uniquely barcoded TCR beta cDNA molecule per two T cells in model experiments. Four age groups were formed from the donors: young (average around 15 years), middle-aged (approximately 42), aged (62) and long-lived (about 75). To avoid experimental bias, donors of different ages were spread randomly across the sequencing lanes. Age-related changes in TCR beta repertoire diversity were measured in the study by deep sequencing normalized with unique cDNA molecular identifiers. The study analyzed two additional independent replicas of 1 million unique cDNA reads from the same blood draw for two donors, one aged 18 to 29 and one aged 80 or older.

The library relied on 5' RACE. The sequencer was an Illumina HiSeq 2500. The second PCR ran for about 6 to 12 cycles and used a J-beta primer mix along with a sample-barcoded 5' primer. Each TCR beta cDNA molecule received a unique molecular identifier from a template-switch 5' adaptor carrying 12 random nucleotides. Each sample yielded at least 3 million CDR3-containing paired-end reads. The Mint cDNA synthesis kit, primed by a TRBC-specific oligonucleotide, was used to synthesize first-strand cDNA from all RNA. Following uracil-DNA glycosylase treatment, all cDNA underwent a first 18-cycle PCR with the universal primers M1SS and BC2_uni_R. The authors processed their data as follows. For normalization, 1 million high-quality reads were randomly selected from each sample, with every read carrying a distinct molecular identifier. Reads with shared molecular identifiers were discarded instead of being binned into consensus sequences. MiTCR, run with a Q25 quality threshold and the strictest error-elimination algorithm, handled CDR3 identification, clonotype clustering and error correction. A nonparametric unseen species model with Euler transformation was used to estimate lower-bound total TCR beta diversity. The public sequencing data were trimmed at Q25 with fastp and processed into clonotypes with MiXCR by TCRdb, which kept only in-frame beta chains. Rows are combined by CDR3 protein, so each entry shows the most common genes and DNA. The V and J calls and clone size are TCRdb's, not the authors'. The sample table lists hundreds of thousands of distinct CDR3 sequences, over 45% of them with a count of one. In total, the top ten clones hold about a third of the sample.

Systemically healthy Caucasian individuals from Russia, 35 to 50 in total and aged about 6 to 95 years, were included as donors. About 9.6 milliliters of peripheral blood were collected from each donor into EDTA-treated Vacutainer tubes. Ficoll-Paque density-gradient centrifugation was used to isolate PBMCs, with at least 6.5 million obtained per sample. Trizol reagent was used to extract total RNA from PBMCs, with at least 5 micrograms per sample. For every donor, flow cytometry on a PBMC aliquot measured the percentage of naive CD45RAhigh/CD27high T cells. This clonotype was detected a few times. Its target antigen remains unknown. One base away there is no much larger clone; base qualities are not given. The germline V gene (reference sequence) supplies CDR1 MNHEY and CDR2 SMNVEV. Trimming at the junction amounts to 5 bases on V and 8 bases on J, and the germline ends lie 15 bases apart. Spanning cysteine to phenylalanine, the CDR3 consists of 13 amino acids. Only CDR3 DNA is held: 39 bases, read in frame from base 1.

Study-level results and caveats: Compared with the aged group, more naive CD4+ T cells, fewer expanded clones and increased TCR diversity were shown by the long-lived group, suggesting age selection. Because the CMV infection status of the donors was unknown, age-related changes in expanded clonotypes may potentially have been confounded. Observed TCR beta diversity correlated strongly with the percentage of naive T cells measured by flow cytometry. Conclusive comparison of naive and antigen-experienced compartments was prevented by the profiling of bulk unsorted PBMCs. As age increased, observed TCR beta diversity per million T cells dropped in a roughly linear way, and a significant reduction was already evident by age about 40. Total diversity estimates from one million sequenced T cells were considered lower bounds and underestimates.

Material for sequencing was blood. The V and J genes are TRBV27 and TRBJ2-5; the D gene is perhaps TRBD2, from 6 matching bases. The clonotype originates from a woman aged 55-69 years in good health. CDR3 loop: CASSKRAGPTQYF. The DNA sequence reads TGTGCCAGCAGTAAAAGGGCGGGGCCCACCCAGTACTTC.